A single sample gave rise to the 5 T cell receptor beta chains below, sequenced in a study of vaccination effects on CD4 cells after COVID-19 (dated by TCRdb to between 2021 and 2024). No antigen is known for these receptors. The library came from the immunoSEQ multiplex PCR assay. TCRdb holds this immuneACCESS table with in-frame rearrangements only. Some clones are missing; in checked studies, unresolved V genes explain under half, and the rest has no known cause. The sample yields approximately 40,000 clones; just over 75% were counted once. Together, the top ten hold around 3.5% of the sample. After less than 13 days of culture, CD4+ T cells were isolated with the EasySep CD4+ T cell isolation kit. Convalescent patients had PCR-confirmed SARS-CoV-2 infection between March and December 2020, before Alpha, Beta and Delta variants emerged in the United States. Participants received two doses of either the BNT162b2 or the mRNA-1273 mRNA SARS-CoV-2 vaccine.

Sequencing was performed on CD4+ T cells from PBMCs cultured without peptide, taken after COVID-19 vaccination. The receptors stem from a human donor who had a prior SARS-CoV-2 infection.

Only a few counts were recorded for this clone. The V and J genes are TRBV27 and TRBJ1-2; TRBD1 matches 11 bases. Germline V CDR1 and CDR2: MNHEY, SMNVEV (reference sequence). With V trimmed by 6 bases and J by 8 bases, 11 bases remained unmatched. CDR3 length: 15 amino acids. CDR3 sequence: CASRAWTGGSKGYTF. DNA for the CDR3: TGTGCCAGCAGAGCCTGGACAGGGGGCTCGAAAGGCTACACCTTC.

This chain links TRBV5-1 with TRBJ2-5, with 7 bases that match TRBD2. Germline CDR1 reads SGHRS; CDR2 reads YFSETQ. V shed 1 base and J 3 bases; nucleotides not matched to a gene: 9. There are 16 residues in the CDR3. CDR3 sequence: CASSLNPASGEETQYF. The CDR3 DNA sequence: TGCGCCAGCAGCTTGAATCCTGCTAGCGGTGAAGAGACCCAGTACTTC.

The chain is built from TRBV5-1 and TRBJ1-1; TRBD1 might be the D (5 bases). V shed 4 bases and J shed 1 base, with 11 bases lying between them. CDR1 SGHRS and CDR2 YFSETQ come from the germline V gene. This CDR3 comprises 14 residues. This chain's CDR3 is CASSRGTSNTEAFF. CDR3 DNA sequence: TGCGCCAGCAGCCGAGGGACGTCGAACACTGAAGCTTTCTTT.

The chain carries TRBV2 and TRBJ1-6, with 8 bases fitting TRBD1. Germline V lookup: CDR1 SNHLY, CDR2 FYNNEI. V gave up 5 bases and J gave up 10 bases; unmatched junction bases: 4. This CDR3 contains 13 residues. CDR3 coding DNA: TGTGCCAGCAGTACAGGGGGGGGCTCACCCCTCCACTTT. Encoded protein: CASSTGGGSPLHF.

This chain joins TRBV3-1 (or the pseudogene TRBV3-2) and TRBJ2-5; D may be TRBD2 (6 bases). Trimming cost V 2 bases and J 3 bases, with 10 bases left between them. The CDR3 spans 14 residues. Germline V gene lookup returns CDR1 LGHDT and CDR2 YNNKEL (reference sequence). CDR3 amino acids: CASSQLGGEETQYF. In DNA form, the CDR3 reads TGTGCCAGCAGCCAACTGGGGGGAGAAGAGACCCAGTACTTC.